The entry that follows covers one T cell receptor (beta chain) sequence. Its antigen is not known. The libraries were made with immunoSEQ version 4 in survey mode. Using immunoSEQ multiplex PCR, the repertoire was profiled, and TCRdb retains in-frame clones only, with some absent. The sample has roughly 45,000 clones, more than 70% seen once; the top ten hold over 0.9%. The data stem from a study of persistence of HIV-infected CD4 T cells. Study-level background: Median time on suppressive ART was approximately eight years. Findings of the study overall: Degenerate expanded CDR3beta sequences were enriched among CMV- and Gag-responding cells. CMV- and Gag-responding cells had lower TCRbeta richness than CD3/CD28-responding cells.

Anti-CD3/anti-CD28 beads served as a nonspecific positive control stimulus. Sorting selected CD4+ T cells upregulating both CD40 ligand and CD69. Suppressive ART was started during chronic HIV-1 infection in these adults. Trimming stripped 2 bases from V and 9 bases from J, with 11 bases between. Looked up from germline, CDR1 is SNHLY and CDR2 is FYNNEI. CDR3 length: 13 amino acids. The sample consisted of CD4+ T cells sorted from PBMCs after approximately 20-hour stimulation, taken from a patient who received antiretroviral therapy. This TCR was sampled from an adult man with HIV who was CMV-seropositive. The chain combines TRBV2 with TRBJ1-5; unclear D gene. The CDR3 protein is CASSENSPWPQHF. The CDR3 bases are TGTGCCAGCAGTGAAAACTCCCCTTGGCCCCAGCATTTT.